This entry lists 31 T cell receptor beta chains sequenced from one sample in a study of blood T cells in healthy people across ages. Together with a sample-barcoded 5' primer, a J-beta primer mix was included in a second PCR lasting roughly 6 to 12 cycles. TCRdb re-called the 5' RACE reads with MiXCR, one entry per CDR3 protein. In the table there are under 800,000 distinct CDR3 sequences, over 20% of which are singletons. The sample consisted of blood. The receptor set was obtained from a man aged 65 to 79 in good health.

This chain links TRBV5-5 with TRBJ2-2; D is unresolved. Trimming stripped 1 base from V and 1 base from J, with 8 bases between. Germline V gene sequence: CDR1 SGHKS, CDR2 YYEKEE (reference sequence). This CDR3 comprises 15 residues. The CDR3 coding sequence is TGTGCCAGCAGCTTGTCTGTCGGGAACACCGGGGAGCTGTTTTTT. Its translation is CASSLSVGNTGELFF.

This clonotype has a handful of counts. The V and J genes are TRBV24-1 and TRBJ2-2; no clear D gene. CDR3 length: 10 residues. Germline CDR1 is KGHDR and CDR2 is SFDVKD. V shed 3 bases and J shed 16 bases, with 8 bases lying between them. CDR3 nucleotide sequence: TGTGCCACCAGTGATCGCCAGAGGTTTTTT. The encoded protein is CATSDRQRFF.

This clonotype showed up just a few times. The V call is TRBV20-1, the J call TRBJ2-7; TRBD2 matches at 13 bases. V lost 3 bases to trimming and J lost 4 bases; unmatched junction nucleotides: 3. The CDR3 runs 14 residues. Germline CDR1 DFQATT, CDR2 SNEGSKA (reference sequence). The CDR3 region has the DNA TGCAGTGCTAGGGGGACTAGCGGGGTATACGAGCAGTACTTC. Its translation: CSARGTSGVYEQYF.

This clonotype was seen more than once but under ten times. The V and J genes are TRBV20-1 and TRBJ2-7, with 9 bases aligning to TRBD1. Germline lookup yields CDR1 DFQATT and CDR2 SNEGSKA (reference sequence). This CDR3 region has 15 residues. V dropped 0 bases and J dropped 4; count of bases not matched to a gene: 7. The CDR3 DNA sequence: TGCAGTGCTAGAGATCGGGGCGGGACAGGGTACGAGCAGTACTTC. Translation gives CSARDRGGTGYEQYF.

V is TRBV18 and J is TRBJ2-5, with TRBD2 matching over 9 bases. The DNA end lines up better with TRBJ2-1; the J call may be wrong. This CDR3 contains 15 residues. Germline V CDR1 and CDR2: KGHSH, LQKENI. Here the CDR3 reads CASSPLAGEGNEQFF. CDR3 DNA: TGTGCCAGCTCACCACTAGCGGGAGAAGGGAATGAGCAGTTCTTC.

The CDR3 coding sequence is TGTGCCAGCAGCTCTGTTGGTACGGGCAGCACTGAAGCTTTCTTT. This encodes CASSSVGTGSTEAFF. The V and J genes are TRBV7-2 and TRBJ1-1; D remains ambiguous. The CDR3 consists of 15 residues. V was clipped by 4 bases and J by 4 bases, with 16 bases between them. Germline V gene lookup returns CDR1 SGHTA and CDR2 FQGNSA.

The chain has TRBV20-1 and TRBJ2-5; no clear D gene. Germline V gives CDR1 DFQATT, CDR2 SNEGSKA (reference sequence). V was shortened by 0 bases and J by 5 bases, with 13 bases between the two germline ends. The CDR3 sequence is 14 residues long. CDR3 sequence reads: CSARDPNQWETQYF. The CDR3 DNA reads TGCAGTGCTAGAGATCCCAACCAATGGGAGACCCAGTACTTC.

The chain employs TRBV6-1 and TRBJ1-3; no reliable D call. V lost 4 bases to trimming and J lost 0 bases, with 13 bases between them. This CDR3 region has 16 residues. The germline gives CDR1 MNHNS, CDR2 SASEGT. The CDR3 sequence: CASSAERSYSGNTIYF. As DNA, the CDR3 is TGTGCCAGCAGTGCGGAACGGTCCTACTCTGGAAACACCATATATTTT.

In this sample, this clonotype turned up a few times. The chain couples TRBV4-1 to TRBJ2-3, with 11 bases matching TRBD2. The CDR3 has 16 amino acids. Germline V gives CDR1 MGHRA, CDR2 YSYEKL. V shed 1 base and J 4 bases; nucleotides not matched to a gene: 4. CDR3 protein: CASSQVLAGAADTQYF. The CDR3 DNA reads TGCGCCAGCAGCCAAGTACTAGCGGGAGCCGCAGATACGCAGTATTTT.

The rearrangement uses TRBV7-3 and TRBJ2-2, with 12 bases identical to TRBD2. The CDR3 contains 16 residues. The junction had 8 bases not matched to a gene; V was cut back by 5 bases and J by 7 bases. Looked up from germline, CDR1 is SGHTA and CDR2 is FQGTGA. CDR3 DNA sequence: TGTGCCAGCAGCCCCGGGACTAGCGGGCTTTACGGGGAGCTGTTTTTT. It yields the protein CASSPGTSGLYGELFF.

The sample holds a few counts of this clonotype. The chain carries TRBV27 and TRBJ2-1; weak D call: TRBD2 (6 bases). The end of the DNA aligns better with TRBJ2-7, so the J call may be wrong. The germline V gene has CDR1 MNHEY and CDR2 SMNVEV (reference sequence). The CDR3 is 13 residues long. CDR3 loop: CASSPSDQYEQYF. CDR3 nucleotides: TGTGCCAGCAGTCCTAGCGATCAATACGAGCAGTACTTC.

This clonotype was seen more than once but under ten times. V and J are TRBV12-3 or TRBV12-4 and TRBJ2-5; 10 positions match TRBD2. This CDR3 has 16 residues. J gave up 5 bases and V 5 bases, and 11 bases lay outside the gene matches. The CDR3: CASSRGVLAGGETQYF. CDR3 nucleotides: TGTGCCAGCAGTCGGGGGGTATTAGCGGGAGGTGAGACCCAGTACTTC.

This clonotype has just a few counts. V is TRBV15 and J is TRBJ2-1, with 9 bases fitting TRBD2. The J call is in doubt because the DNA end fits TRBJ2-5 better. CDR1 is LNHNV, CDR2 YYDKDF, per germline (reference sequence). The CDR3 is 15 residues long. The CDR3 sequence is CATSGSGSSVETQYF. The CDR3 DNA reads TGTGCCACCAGCGGTAGCGGGAGCTCGGTAGAGACCCAGTACTTC.

In its sample, this clonotype was seen a few times. The rearrangement links TRBV7-8 to TRBJ2-3, with D perhaps TRBD1 or TRBD2 (5 bases each). Trimming stripped 5 bases from V and 5 bases from J, with 11 bases between. The CDR3 length is 13 residues. Germline assignment: CDR1 SGHVS and CDR2 FQNEAQ. CDR3 amino acids: CASSPGTVDTQYF. The CDR3 DNA sequence: TGTGCCAGCAGCCCTGGGACCGTAGATACGCAGTATTTT.

On this clonotype itself: The DNA is omitted, as the CDR3 cannot be located on it reliably, and the CDR3 follows TCRdb's listing. The genes are TRBV20-1 and TRBJ2-4; the DNA was not compared with TRBD2, the D call given in the table. Looked up from germline, CDR1 is DFQATT and CDR2 is SNEGSKA (reference sequence). The CDR3 comprises 13 residues, both ends counted. CDR3 amino acids: CSVASGSSNIQHF.

The chain links TRBV11-2 to TRBJ2-5, with D perhaps TRBD2 (6 bases). Germline V gives CDR1 SGHAT, CDR2 FQNNGV. V was shortened by 0 bases and J by 5 bases, with 16 bases between the two germline ends. The CDR3 runs 16 residues. CDR3 residues: CASSLDRLAEGETQYF. The DNA of the CDR3 is TGTGCCAGCAGCTTAGATCGATTAGCGGAGGGGGAGACCCAGTACTTC.

The chain is built from TRBV2 and TRBJ2-3; 7 bases match TRBD2. The CDR3 covers 16 residues. CDR1 is SNHLY, CDR2 FYNNEI, per germline. The trim removed 4 bases at V and 1 base at J, leaving 8 bases unmatched. The CDR3 region has the DNA TGTGCCAGCAGTGGCCGACTAAGCGGGGGCACAGATACGCAGTATTTT. Its protein product is CASSGRLSGGTDTQYF. The full variable domain, in which reference TRBV2 and TRBJ2-3 provide the parts outside the CDR3, is EPEVTQTPSHQVTQMGQEVILRCVPISNHLYFYWYRQILGQKVEFLVSFYNNEISEKSEIFDDQFSVERPDGSNFTLKIRSTKLEDSAMYFCASSGRLSGGTDTQYFGPGTRLTVL.

About this clonotype itself: The junction and the germline gene differ at one end; a read error may be behind it. The rearrangement joins TRBV10-3 to TRBJ2-3, with 11 positions matching TRBD2. Germline V gives CDR1 ENHRY, CDR2 SYGVKD. The CDR3 is 16 amino acids. In DNA, the CDR3 is TGTGCCATCAGTGAGAGTACTAGCGGGAGAACAGATATGCAGTATTTT. Translating gives CAISESTSGRTDMQYF.

The chain carries TRBV9 and TRBJ2-7, with D possibly matching TRBD2 (6 bases). Germline V gene sequence: CDR1 SGDLS, CDR2 YYNGEE. V lost 3 bases to trimming and J lost 5 bases, with 18 bases between them. The CDR3 runs to 15 residues. CDR3 DNA: TGTGCCAGCAGCGCCGGAGGGCGGAGAAGCCACGAGCAGTACTTC. Translated, it gives CASSAGGRRSHEQYF.

The J gene is TRBJ1-2, the V gene TRBV7-8, with unresolved D. V was cut by 4 bases and J by 4 bases, with 10 bases left in between. CDR3 length: 13 amino acids. CDR1 SGHVS and CDR2 FQNEAQ come from the germline V gene. This CDR3 is CASSSSIGYGYTF. DNA of the CDR3: TGTGCCAGCAGCTCGAGCATCGGCTATGGCTACACCTTC. Supplemented by reference TRBV7-8 and TRBJ1-2, the full variable domain reads GAGVSQSPRYKVAKRGQDVALRCDPISGHVSLFWYQQALGQGPEFLTYFQNEAQLDKSGLPSDRFFAERPEGSVSTLKIQRTQQEDSAVYLCASSSSIGYGYTFGSGTRLTVV.

The chain recombines TRBV20-1 with TRBJ2-3; D is perhaps TRBD1 or TRBD2 (5 bases each). Germline lookup yields CDR1 DFQATT and CDR2 SNEGSKA (reference sequence). The CDR3 runs to 13 residues. The CDR3 region is CGVRDPSTDTQYF. As DNA, the CDR3 is TGCGGAGTCCGGGACCCTAGCACAGATACGCAGTATTTT.

V usage is TRBV27 and J usage is TRBJ2-2; 15 nucleotides align to TRBD2. This CDR3 has 18 residues. After removal of 0 bases from V and 1 base from J, the junction contained 0 bases not matched to a gene. CDR1 is MNHEY and CDR2 is SMNVEV in the germline V gene (reference sequence). The CDR3 DNA follows: TGTGCCAGCAGTTTATCGGGACTAGCGGGAGGGAACACCGGGGAGCTGTTTTTT. Protein: CASSLSGLAGGNTGELFF.

This clonotype was seen more than once but under ten times. The chain links TRBV18 to TRBJ2-5; maybe TRBD1 (5 bases). The DNA end is more similar to TRBJ2-7, so the J call may be wrong. Germline V gives CDR1 KGHSH, CDR2 LQKENI. The CDR3 has 15 amino acids. The CDR3 bases are TGTGCCAGCTCACCACGTTCCAGGGTCTCCTACGAGCAGTACTTC. Its protein is CASSPRSRVSYEQYF.

The chain combines TRBV2 with TRBJ1-4; maybe TRBD1 (6 bases). V was shortened by 5 bases and J by 4 bases, with 14 bases between the two germline ends. Germline CDR1 is SNHLY and CDR2 is FYNNEI. The CDR3 spans 15 residues. The CDR3 protein is CASSSGGHINEKLFF. CDR3 sequence (DNA): TGTGCCAGCAGTTCCGGGGGACATATTAATGAAAAACTGTTTTTT. The complete variable domain, with remaining parts taken from reference TRBV2 and TRBJ1-4, reads EPEVTQTPSHQVTQMGQEVILRCVPISNHLYFYWYRQILGQKVEFLVSFYNNEISEKSEIFDDQFSVERPDGSNFTLKIRSTKLEDSAMYFCASSSGGHINEKLFFGSGTQLSVL.

The V call is TRBV2, the J call TRBJ1-6, with unresolved D. V lost 8 bases, J lost 9 bases, and 11 bases lay in between. The length of the CDR3 is 12 residues. Germline V CDR1 and CDR2: SNHLY, FYNNEI. The CDR3 spells CASGGEGSPLHF. Here the CDR3 DNA reads TGTGCCAGCGGCGGTGAGGGTTCACCCCTCCACTTT.

J is TRBJ2-7 and V is TRBV6-1; 9 positions agree with TRBD2. The length of the CDR3 is 16 residues. Germline CDR1 reads MNHNS; CDR2 reads SASEGT. The J segment lost 0 bases and the V segment lost 1 base, leaving 4 bases of the junction unmatched. The CDR3 nucleotides read TGTGCCAGCAGTGAAGGACTAGCGGAAAGCTCCTACGAGCAGTACTTC. It translates to CASSEGLAESSYEQYF.

The chain uses TRBV7-9 and TRBJ2-7; possibly TRBD1 for D (5 bases). Germline CDR1 SEHNR, CDR2 FQNEAQ (reference sequence). V dropped 1 base and J dropped 10 bases, with 11 bases sitting between them. CDR3 length equals 12 residues. The CDR3 DNA reads as TGTGCCAGCAGCTTAGACAGGAGCCGTCAGTACTTC. Translating gives CASSLDRSRQYF.

This clonotype was counted between two and nine times. The rearrangement joins TRBV27 to TRBJ1-4, with D perhaps TRBD1 (6 bases). Deletions cut 3 bases from V and 8 bases from J, with 13 bases between. CDR1 MNHEY and CDR2 SMNVEV come from the germline V gene (reference sequence). The CDR3 covers 14 residues. The CDR3 sequence: CASSLAGEREKLFF. CDR3 DNA sequence: TGTGCCAGCAGTTTGGCAGGGGAAAGAGAAAAACTGTTTTTT.

The rearrangement joins TRBV9 to TRBJ1-2; D is ambiguous. The V end lost 2 bases, the J end lost 10 bases, and 21 bases lay between the germline ends. The germline V gene encodes CDR1 SGDLS and CDR2 YYNGEE. This CDR3 comprises 15 residues. As DNA, the CDR3 is TGTGCCAGCAGCGTGGGAATAGACACAGCAGGCGACTACACCTTC. Amino acid sequence: CASSVGIDTAGDYTF.

The chain couples TRBV7-9 to TRBJ2-4; TRBD1 matches 9 bases. Germline assignment: CDR1 SEHNR and CDR2 FQNEAQ (reference sequence). This CDR3 is 14 amino acids long. The V gene end was trimmed by 3 bases and the J gene end by 7 bases; junction bases not matched to a gene: 4. CDR3: CASSFWDRENIQYF. The CDR3 DNA is TGTGCCAGCAGCTTTTGGGACAGGGAGAACATTCAGTACTTC.

The CDR3 reads CASSVAPLANTYEQYF. The CDR3 DNA follows: TGTGCCAGCAGCGTAGCTCCGCTAGCGAATACCTACGAGCAGTACTTC. The rearrangement uses TRBV9 and TRBJ2-7; maybe TRBD2 (6 bases). This CDR3 comprises 16 residues. V lost 0 bases to trimming and J lost 2 bases, with 15 bases between them. CDR1 is SGDLS and CDR2 is YYNGEE in the germline V gene. Variable domain in full (rest from reference TRBV9 and TRBJ2-7): DSGVTQTPKHLITATGQRVTLRCSPRSGDLSVYWYQQSLDQGLQFLIQYYNGEERAKGNILERFSAQQFPDLHSELNLSSLELGDSALYFCASSVAPLANTYEQYFGPGTRLTVT.